Each of the 13 T cell receptor beta chains below was sequenced from the same sample in a study of shared clonotypes between healthy human individuals. Measured with immunoSEQ multiplex PCR; TCRdb has only the in-frame clones, and not every one. The sample lists about 1,800,000 clones, around 96% seen once, with more than 0.95% in the top ten. As defined, naive CD8 cells were CD45RO-negative and positively selected for CCR7, with terminally differentiated effector memory CD45RA+ cells excluded. Sequencing used naive CD8+ T cells sorted from blood. The source of these receptors is a young man in good health.

This rearrangement joins TRBV27 to TRBJ2-5; TRBD2 matches 7 bases. The length of the CDR3 is 17 residues. Germline assignment: CDR1 MNHEY and CDR2 SMNVEV (reference sequence). Germline trimming cut 3 bases from V and 2 bases from J; bases unmatched to any gene: 12. CDR3 in amino acids: CASSFRFIGRGQETQYF. The CDR3, as DNA: TGTGCCAGCAGTTTCAGGTTTATCGGGCGGGGGCAAGAGACCCAGTACTTC.

This chain uses TRBV5-6 with TRBJ2-7; no definite D call. The germline V gene encodes CDR1 SGHDT and CDR2 YYEEEE. This CDR3 is built from 13 residues. V was pared by 4 bases and J by 3 bases, with 11 bases between. CDR3 region: CASSLVTHYEQYF. Written as DNA, the CDR3 is TGTGCCAGCAGCCTGGTGACACACTACGAGCAGTACTTC.

This chain joins TRBV4-1 and TRBJ2-5, with 8 positions matching TRBD1. This CDR3 is built from 16 residues. Looked up from germline, CDR1 is MGHRA and CDR2 is YSYEKL. V shed 1 base, J shed 5 bases, and the junction held 9 bases outside the gene matches. CDR3 in amino acids: CASSQARTGRHETQYF. Here the CDR3 DNA reads TGCGCCAGCAGCCAAGCCCGGACAGGGAGGCACGAGACCCAGTACTTC.

This chain connects TRBV6-4 to TRBJ2-7; TRBD2 agrees at 8 bases. The CDR3 totals 14 residues. Germline trimming cut 7 bases from V and 2 bases from J; bases unmatched to any gene: 7. CDR1 is MRHNA, CDR2 SNTAGT, per germline. CDR3 bases: TGTGCCAGCACCCGGGTAGCGGGGACCTACGAGCAGTACTTC. Protein product: CASTRVAGTYEQYF.

The J gene is TRBJ1-1, the V gene TRBV19; 9 nucleotides agree with TRBD1. Trimming at V came to 7 bases and at J to 5 bases, leaving 14 bases not matched to a gene. The CDR3 length is 16 residues. The germline CDR1 and CDR2 sequences are LNHDA and SQIVND (reference sequence). CDR3 amino acids: CASTKWGDREGTEAFF. The CDR3, as DNA: TGTGCCAGTACCAAATGGGGGGACAGGGAAGGGACTGAAGCTTTCTTT.

Comment on this clone: The junction does not match germline at one end; this may be a read error. V is TRBV10-3 and J is TRBJ2-1, with no clear D. CDR1 is ENHRY and CDR2 is SYGVKD in the germline V gene. This CDR3 comprises 12 residues. The CDR3 DNA sequence: TGCGCTACTCGGACCTCACCCAATGAGCAGTTCTTC. This gives the protein CATRTSPNEQFF.

The chain has TRBV4-1 and TRBJ2-5, with 9 bases identical to TRBD1. The V and J ends lost 0 bases and 5 bases, in that order; junction bases with no gene match: 10. This CDR3 contains 17 residues. CDR1 MGHRA and CDR2 YSYEKL come from the germline V gene. The CDR3 nucleotides are TGCGCCAGCAGCCAAGAACCGACAGGGGGGGAAGGGGAGACCCAGTACTTC. Its protein product is CASSQEPTGGEGETQYF.

The gene calls are TRBV5-6 and TRBJ2-3; D gene unclear. The germline gives CDR1 SGHDT, CDR2 YYEEEE. The CDR3 covers 13 residues. V dropped 8 bases and J dropped 2 bases, with 12 bases sitting between them. This CDR3 is CASGSHPTDTQYF. In DNA, the CDR3 is TGTGCCAGTGGGTCTCACCCCACAGATACGCAGTATTTT.

The DNA of the CDR3 is TGTGCCAGCAGCTTAGATCCAGGGGGTCTCTACGAGCAGTACTTC. It encodes CASSLDPGGLYEQYF. This rearrangement joins TRBV11-2 to TRBJ2-7, with 7 bases fitting TRBD1. CDR1 is SGHAT, CDR2 FQNNGV, per germline. The CDR3 contains 15 residues. The ends lost 0 bases at V and 3 bases at J; junction bases unmatched: 5.

The V call is TRBV7-3, the J call TRBJ1-6; tentatively, D is TRBD1 (6 bases). Trimming shortened V by 3 bases and J by 7 bases, and 16 bases separated the two germline ends. The length of the CDR3 is 16 residues. Germline CDR1 reads SGHTA; CDR2 reads FQGTGA. The CDR3 here is CASSFWGAGENSPLHF. The CDR3 DNA sequence: TGTGCCAGCAGCTTCTGGGGTGCAGGGGAGAATTCACCCCTCCACTTT.

The rearrangement joins TRBV28 to TRBJ1-4; 9 bases agree with TRBD1. Looked up from germline, CDR1 is MDHEN and CDR2 is SYDVKM. This CDR3 spans 17 amino acids. Unmatched junction bases numbered 9, after V lost 4 bases and J lost 3 bases. DNA of the CDR3: TGTGCCAGCAGTTCTGATACGACAGGGGGGCCTAATGAAAAACTGTTTTTT. This codes for CASSSDTTGGPNEKLFF.

V is TRBV4-3 and J is TRBJ2-1; the D is unclear. The germline V and J ends were trimmed by 1 base and 4 bases, with 11 bases remaining between them. Germline V lookup: CDR1 LGHNA, CDR2 YSLEER. CDR3 length: 15 amino acids. CDR3 coding DNA: TGCGCCAGCAGCCAAGTTGAAGGAAATTACAATGAGCAGTTCTTC. Translated, it gives CASSQVEGNYNEQFF.

The chain is built from TRBV28 and TRBJ1-2; D is undetermined. Deletions cut 6 bases from V and 4 bases from J, with 12 bases between. The CDR3 loop spans 13 amino acids. Germline V gives CDR1 MDHEN, CDR2 SYDVKM. CDR3 DNA sequence: TGTGCCAGCAGGCCCGATAGCCCCTATGGCTACACCTTC. This codes for CASRPDSPYGYTF.